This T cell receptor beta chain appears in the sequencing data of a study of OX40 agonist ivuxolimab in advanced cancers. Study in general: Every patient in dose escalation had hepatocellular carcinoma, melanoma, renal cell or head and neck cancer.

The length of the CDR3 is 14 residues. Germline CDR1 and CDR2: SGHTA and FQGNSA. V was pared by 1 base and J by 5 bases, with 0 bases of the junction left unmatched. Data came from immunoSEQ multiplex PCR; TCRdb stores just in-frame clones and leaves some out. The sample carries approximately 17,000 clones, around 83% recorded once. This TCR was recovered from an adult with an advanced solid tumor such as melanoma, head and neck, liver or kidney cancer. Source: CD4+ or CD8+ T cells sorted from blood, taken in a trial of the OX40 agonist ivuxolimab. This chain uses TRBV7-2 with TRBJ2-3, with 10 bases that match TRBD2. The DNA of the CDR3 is TGTGCCAGCAGCTTAGGACTAGCGGGAGATACGCAGTATTTT. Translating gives CASSLGLAGDTQYF.